A selection of T cell receptor beta chains follows, all from one sample in a study of shared clonotypes between healthy human individuals. TCRdb's copy holds only in-frame clones and misses some; the assay was immunoSEQ multiplex PCR. The table includes over a million clones, roughly 98.5% detected once. Specimen: naive CD4+ T cells sorted from blood. All receptors come from a man in his thirties or forties in good health. CDR3s include the opening cysteine and the closing phenylalanine or tryptophan. A D gene is named only where the DNA matches it firmly. Clone size appears in some rows only: once, few, many, or a class for an expanded clone.

D: -; V: TRBV28; size: -; J: TRBJ1-2; CDR3: CASSMTGYLYGYTF
D: -; V: TRBV5-1; size: -; J: TRBJ1-2; CDR3: CASSLASGLTTLSRGYTF
D: TRBD2; V: TRBV5-1; size: -; J: TRBJ2-1; CDR3: CASSFSGSVYEQFF
D: -; V: TRBV27; size: -; J: TRBJ2-2; CDR3: CASKSQRERHTGELFF
D: -; V: TRBV28; size: -; J: TRBJ1-4; CDR3: CASTPRGEKLFF
D: -; V: TRBV5-4; size: once; J: TRBJ2-1; CDR3: CASSLQGSSYNEQFF
D: -; V: TRBV29-1; size: -; J: TRBJ2-3; CDR3: CSGERAKTPTDTQYF
D: -; V: TRBV28; size: -; J: TRBJ1-2; CDR3: CASSSPTTPTAGYTF
D: TRBD1; V: TRBV14; size: -; J: TRBJ2-1; CDR3: CASSQGIRTGGNNEQFF
D: TRBD2; V: TRBV28; size: -; J: TRBJ2-7; CDR3: CASSQRIAGAYEQYF
D: -; V: TRBV4-1; size: -; J: TRBJ1-3; CDR3: CASSQVGTGGNTIYF
D: -; V: TRBV9; size: -; J: TRBJ2-1; CDR3: CASSVASGNNEQFF
D: TRBD2; V: TRBV7-9; size: -; J: TRBJ2-1; CDR3: CASSPTSGRAGEQFF
D: TRBD2; V: TRBV12-5; size: -; J: TRBJ2-3; CDR3: CASGLGREVSDTQYF
D: TRBD2; V: TRBV11-2; size: -; J: TRBJ2-1; CDR3: CASSYPRGGLAGNEQFF
D: -; V: TRBV29-1; size: -; J: TRBJ2-2; CDR3: CSGRRVTGGELFF
D: -; V: TRBV7-3; size: -; J: TRBJ2-6; CDR3: CASSLGGSPSGANVLTF
D: TRBD1; V: TRBV5-1; size: -; J: TRBJ2-7; CDR3: CASSRDDRGDYEQYF
D: -; V: TRBV11-2; size: -; J: TRBJ2-1; CDR3: CASSFAGVNEQFF
D: TRBD2; V: TRBV18; size: -; J: TRBJ2-7; CDR3: CASSPGLAESYEQYF
D: -; V: TRBV1; size: -; J: TRBJ1-2; CDR3: CTSSQALLTRGYTF
D: -; V: TRBV18; size: -; J: TRBJ2-2; CDR3: CASSPYPAGDTGELFF
D: -; V: TRBV9; size: once; J: TRBJ2-3; CDR3: CASSVARDTQYF
D: -; V: TRBV10-3; size: -; J: TRBJ1-1; CDR3: CAMGRNQGIFEAFF
D: -; V: TRBV10-2; size: -; J: TRBJ2-7; CDR3: CASSTRGTYEQYF
D: TRBD1; V: TRBV6-6; size: -; J: TRBJ1-3; CDR3: CASRGPGQSSGNTIYF
D: TRBD2; V: TRBV5-1; size: -; J: TRBJ2-1; CDR3: CASSFVAGVNEQFF
D: -; V: TRBV2; size: -; J: TRBJ1-4; CDR3: CASRSDRGDEKLFF
D: TRBD2; V: TRBV9; size: -; J: TRBJ2-3; CDR3: CASSGPGADTQYF
D: -; V: TRBV18; size: -; J: TRBJ1-2; CDR3: CASSPPGRNYGYTF
D: -; V: TRBV11-3; size: once; J: TRBJ2-2; CDR3: CASSQGSQGAGELFF
D: TRBD2; V: TRBV2; size: once; J: TRBJ2-7; CDR3: CASIRLAETYEQYF
D: TRBD2; V: TRBV25-1; size: once; J: TRBJ2-7; CDR3: CASSGGGRLGEQYF
D: -; V: TRBV27; size: -; J: TRBJ1-2; CDR3: CASSSSLMDGGNYGYTF
D: -; V: TRBV15; size: -; J: TRBJ2-2; CDR3: CATSREPGQNTGELFF
D: -; V: TRBV10-2; size: -; J: TRBJ1-4; CDR3: CASSVSAGFELFF
D: -; V: TRBV19; size: once; J: TRBJ2-7; CDR3: CAAGGFYEQYF
D: -; V: TRBV4-1; size: -; J: TRBJ1-4; CDR3: CASSQGGYEKLFF
D: TRBD1; V: TRBV25-1; size: -; J: TRBJ1-1; CDR3: CASSDAQGATEAFF
D: -; V: TRBV28; size: -; J: TRBJ2-2; CDR3: CASSLLTGPFGGELFF
D: -; V: TRBV18; size: -; J: TRBJ1-2; CDR3: CASSSYNEGLGGYTF
D: -; V: TRBV18; size: -; J: TRBJ2-5; CDR3: CASSDRRSVETQYF
D: -; V: TRBV19; size: -; J: TRBJ2-7; CDR3: CASSMRGRSYEQYF
D: TRBD1; V: TRBV11-2; size: -; J: TRBJ2-5; CDR3: CASSSWTGSQETQYF
D: -; V: TRBV6-5; size: -; J: TRBJ2-3; CDR3: CASKRSITDTQYF